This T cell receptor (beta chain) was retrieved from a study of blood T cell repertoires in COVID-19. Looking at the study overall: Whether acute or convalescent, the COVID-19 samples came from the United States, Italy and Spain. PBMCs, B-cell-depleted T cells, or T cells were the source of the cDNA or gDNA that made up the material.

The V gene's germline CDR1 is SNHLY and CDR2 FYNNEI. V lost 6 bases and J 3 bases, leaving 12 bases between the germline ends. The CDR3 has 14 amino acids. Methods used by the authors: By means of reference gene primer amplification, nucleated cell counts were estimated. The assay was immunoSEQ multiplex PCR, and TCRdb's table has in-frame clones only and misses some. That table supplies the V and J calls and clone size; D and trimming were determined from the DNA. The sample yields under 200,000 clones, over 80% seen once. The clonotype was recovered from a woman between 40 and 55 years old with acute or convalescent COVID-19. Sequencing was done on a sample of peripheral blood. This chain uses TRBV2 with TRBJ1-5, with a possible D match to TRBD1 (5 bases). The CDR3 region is CASRGLGSNQPQHF. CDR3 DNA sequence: TGTGCCAGCAGGGGACTGGGGTCCAATCAGCCCCAGCATTTT.